Below, one TCR beta chain is given with its context. This specimen comes from a study of radiation and T cells in renal cell carcinoma. Time point specified: blood 4 weeks post-SBRT, at nephrectomy. The sample's treatment: 15 Gy SBRT to primary tumor, nephrectomy 4 weeks later. The patient's renal cell carcinoma had clear cell pathology. Sequencing was performed with immunoSEQ multiplex PCR; in TCRdb, only in-frame clones are kept and a portion is missing. The sample lists approximately 150,000 clones; 80% to 90% were seen once. The CDR3 consists of 13 residues. The V end was cut by 1 base, the J end by 5 bases, with 6 bases between. Germline-derived CDR1 and CDR2 are SGHTA and FQGNSA.

The chain combines TRBV7-2 with TRBJ2-4; D uncertain. The source is a woman in her 50s with renal cell carcinoma. The specimen was blood, collected from a patient whose treatment included radiotherapy and nephrectomy. The DNA of the CDR3 is TGTGCCAGCAGCTTAGGAGGCCAAAACATTCAGTACTTC. This translates into CASSLGGQNIQYF.